Each of the 3 T cell receptor beta chains below was sequenced from the same sample in a study of post-analysis software for immune sequencing data. Study findings and constraints: About five TRBV segments, including TRBV5-6, TRBV5-1 and TRBV20-1, were more frequent in patients than controls.

Incorporated into the TCR beta cDNA libraries were unique molecular identifiers, which served to reduce PCR and sequencing biases. TCRdb independently ran MiXCR on the PCR reads; one entry per CDR3 protein. In the table there are about 770,000 distinct CDR3 sequences, about 45% of which are singletons. These receptors' targets are unknown. The material sequenced was blood. These receptor sequences come from a girl under 18 with multiple sclerosis.

To note about this clonotype: This may come from a read error, since a much larger clone is one base off. The genes are TRBV12-3 or TRBV12-4 and TRBJ2-3, with unresolved D. The CDR3 extends over 11 amino acids. Deletions cut 7 bases from V and 2 bases from J, with 4 bases between. The CDR3: CASTITDTQYF. For the CDR3, the DNA is TGTGCCAGCACCATCACAGATACGCAGTATTTT.

The chain combines TRBV10-3 with TRBJ2-5; no definite D call. Trimming cost V 4 bases and J 0 bases, with 12 bases left between them. Germline values: CDR1 ENHRY, CDR2 SYGVKD. This CDR3 region has 15 residues. Here the CDR3 DNA reads TGTGCCATCAGTGCTGTCGCCGATTACCAAGAGACCCAGTACTTC. This sequence encodes CAISAVADYQETQYF.

J is TRBJ1-2 and V is TRBV5-1; D is unresolved. The CDR3 contains 14 residues. The V end was cut by 3 bases, the J end by 2 bases, with 11 bases between. Germline V gene data show CDR1 as SGHRS and CDR2 as YFSETQ. CDR3 sequence reads: CASSSDGQNYGYTF. As DNA, the CDR3 is TGCGCCAGCAGCTCAGACGGGCAGAACTATGGCTACACCTTC.